This passage covers 18 T cell receptor beta chains from one sample sequenced in a study of CD8 T cells in Susac syndrome (dated by TCRdb to between 2018 and 2021). Library method: the immunoSEQ multiplex PCR assay. RNA was extracted using the RNeasy kit, and roughly 0.45 to 1 microgram was reverse transcribed with random hexamers. In-frame beta chains were kept once TCRdb had trimmed the public reads at Q25 with fastp and called clones with MiXCR. Rows with a matching CDR3 protein are joined into one entry that keeps the most common DNA and genes. For this sample the table gives under 200,000 distinct CDR3 sequences, of which around 95% were detected only once. The top ten clonotypes cover around 0.12% of the sample. The specimen was CD4+ T cells from PBMCs. These receptors were taken from a human donor with Susac syndrome.

DNA for the CDR3: TGCAGCGTAGGGGGACGTCAGATGTACGAGCAGTACTTC. The encoded protein is CSVGGRQMYEQYF. V usage is TRBV29-1 and J usage is TRBJ2-7; maybe TRBD1 (6 bases). The ends were cut back, 6 bases at V and 4 bases at J, with 16 bases in the middle. Per the germline V gene, CDR1 is SQVTM and CDR2 is ANQGSEA. The CDR3 extends over 13 amino acids.

The chain uses TRBV30 and TRBJ2-1; TRBD2 matches at 7 bases. From germline, CDR1 is GTSNPN and CDR2 SVGIG (reference sequence). V lost 7 bases and J lost 9; bases outside the gene matches: 9. The CDR3 contains 12 residues. This CDR3 is CASDQTSREQFF. The CDR3 nucleotides are TGTGCCTCCGACCAGACTAGCCGTGAGCAGTTCTTC.

The V call is TRBV3-1, the J call TRBJ2-5, with D possibly matching TRBD1 (6 bases). From germline, CDR1 is LGHDT and CDR2 YNNKEL (reference sequence). CDR3 length: 15 residues. Trimming took off 0 bases at V and 1 base at J, with 9 bases between the two ends. CDR3 sequence: CASSQEPRGQETQYF. The CDR3 DNA reads TGTGCCAGCAGCCAAGAACCCAGGGGCCAAGAGACCCAGTACTTC.

The rearrangement uses TRBV5-1 and TRBJ1-2; 9 nucleotides align to TRBD1. Germline CDR1 and CDR2: SGHRS and YFSETQ. Trimming removed 0 bases from V and 6 bases from J; junction bases left unmatched: 9. CDR3 size: 16 residues. CDR3 sequence: CASSLGTGAFGNGYTF. The CDR3 coding sequence is TGCGCCAGCAGCTTGGGGACAGGGGCCTTCGGAAATGGCTACACCTTC.

The rearrangement links TRBV3-1 to TRBJ2-1; TRBD2 matches 12 bases. The germline V gene encodes CDR1 LGHDT and CDR2 YNNKEL (reference sequence). Trimming cost V 6 bases and J 9 bases; bases outside gene matches: 15. This CDR3 has 17 residues. The CDR3 region has the DNA TGTGCCAGCAGACGCGGACTAGCGGGAAGAGATAGGGCTGAGCAGTTCTTC. Amino acid sequence: CASRRGLAGRDRAEQFF.

V gene TRBV6-2 or TRBV6-3 combines with J gene TRBJ2-5; D remains unclear. V was trimmed by 6 bases and J by 5 bases, leaving 13 bases between them. The CDR3 length is 13 residues. CDR1 is MNHEY and CDR2 is SVGEGT in the germline V gene. The CDR3 DNA sequence: TGTGCCAGCAGCTCCTACGCCGAGGAGACCCAGTACTTC. It encodes CASSSYAEETQYF.

The gene calls are TRBV24-1 and TRBJ2-2, with 7 bases matching TRBD2. The CDR3 is 15 amino acids. The germline CDR1 and CDR2 sequences are KGHDR and SFDVKD. V shed 9 bases, J shed 2 bases, and the junction held 8 bases outside the gene matches. CDR3 DNA: TGTGCCACCTCCGGCCCGGGGGGAAACACCGGGGAGCTGTTTTTT. Translation gives CATSGPGGNTGELFF.

The chain employs TRBV18 and TRBJ2-6, with D perhaps matching TRBD2 (5 bases). V dropped 3 bases and J dropped 4 bases, with 25 bases sitting between them. Per germline, CDR1 KGHSH and CDR2 LQKENI. The CDR3 sequence is 20 residues long. The CDR3 loop is CASSPLPGGAPLAGANVLTF. CDR3 DNA sequence: TGTGCCAGCTCACCCCTGCCCGGAGGTGCCCCTCTCGCGGGGGCCAACGTCCTGACTTTC.

The chain recombines TRBV27 with TRBJ1-6; D gene ambiguous. The CDR3 covers 15 residues. Germline assignment: CDR1 MNHEY and CDR2 SMNVEV (reference sequence). V lost 3 bases and J 7 bases, leaving 13 bases between the germline ends. The CDR3 sequence: CASSFSGVGNSPLHF. The CDR3 region has the DNA TGTGCCAGCAGTTTTTCTGGGGTTGGGAATTCACCCCTCCACTTT.

Written as DNA, the CDR3 is TGTGCCAGTAGTATGAATGTCGCGAACACCGGGGAGCTGTTTTTT. Its protein product is CASSMNVANTGELFF. The rearrangement uses TRBV19 and TRBJ2-2; the D is unclear. The CDR3 spans 15 residues. The germline V gene has CDR1 LNHDA and CDR2 SQIVND (reference sequence). The V end lost 3 bases, the J end lost 0 bases, and 8 bases lay between the germline ends. Complete variable domain (other parts from reference TRBV19 and TRBJ2-2): DGGITQSPKYLFRKEGQNVTLSCEQNLNHDAMYWYRQDPGQGLRLIYYSQIVNDFQKGDIAEGYSVSREKKESFPLTVTSAQKNPTAFYLCASSMNVANTGELFFGEGSRLTVL.

V is TRBV24-1 and J is TRBJ2-5; D remains unclear. Germline lookup yields CDR1 KGHDR and CDR2 SFDVKD. The V end lost 0 bases, the J end lost 8 bases, and 6 bases lay between the germline ends. The CDR3 has 12 amino acids. The CDR3 region is CATSDLESTQYF. CDR3 DNA sequence: TGTGCCACCAGTGATTTGGAGTCCACCCAGTACTTC.

The J gene is TRBJ2-2, the V gene TRBV24-1, with D tentatively TRBD2 (6 bases). From germline, CDR1 is KGHDR and CDR2 SFDVKD. The CDR3 is made up of 18 amino acids. Between the trimmed V and J ends, which lost 2 bases and 0 bases, there was a span of 15 bases. The DNA of the CDR3 is TGTGCCACCAGTGATTCACCTGGTGGAGGGGCGAACACCGGGGAGCTGTTTTTT. Its protein product is CATSDSPGGGANTGELFF.

The CDR3: CASSTLTGGNSPLHF. The DNA of the CDR3 is TGTGCCAGCAGCACCCTGACAGGGGGGAATTCACCCCTCCACTTT. This chain connects TRBV27 to TRBJ1-6, with 9 bases fitting TRBD1. The CDR3 sequence is 15 residues long. Germline V gene data show CDR1 as MNHEY and CDR2 as SMNVEV (reference sequence). The junction had 7 bases not matched to a gene; V was cut back by 6 bases and J by 7 bases.

The rearrangement joins TRBV12-3 or TRBV12-4 to TRBJ1-6; possible D gene TRBD1, 5 bases. Trimming took off 6 bases at V and 6 bases at J, with 6 bases between the two ends. The CDR3 runs to 12 residues. CDR3 loop: CASRQANSPLHF. The CDR3 DNA sequence: TGTGCCAGCAGACAGGCTAATTCACCCCTCCACTTT.

The J gene is TRBJ2-1, the V gene TRBV29-1; D tentatively fits TRBD1 or TRBD2 (5 bases each). Germline values: CDR1 SQVTM, CDR2 ANQGSEA. The V end lost 8 bases, the J end lost 0 bases, and 11 bases lay between the germline ends. The CDR3 spans 13 residues. The DNA of the CDR3 is TGCAGCTCCTGGGGGTACTCCTACAATGAGCAGTTCTTC. As protein: CSSWGYSYNEQFF.

This rearrangement joins TRBV10-3 to TRBJ1-1; TRBD1 might be the D (6 bases). Per germline, CDR1 ENHRY and CDR2 SYGVKD. This CDR3 is 15 amino acids long. The V end lost 6 bases, the J end lost 0 bases, and 14 bases lay between the germline ends. CDR3 sequence reads: CAIRAGQLMNTEAFF. The DNA of the CDR3 is TGTGCCATCAGGGCCGGACAGCTCATGAACACTGAAGCTTTCTTT.

The chain has TRBV29-1 and TRBJ1-1; tentative D call: TRBD1 (5 bases). V shed 4 bases and J shed 6 bases, with 15 bases lying between them. Germline loops: CDR1 SQVTM, CDR2 ANQGSEA. This CDR3 is 13 amino acids long. This chain's CDR3 is CSVVGAQGAEAFF. Written as DNA, the CDR3 is TGCAGCGTTGTCGGGGCCCAAGGGGCTGAAGCTTTCTTT.

The chain is built from TRBV7-8 and TRBJ2-7; TRBD1 is a possible D gene (5 bases). The V end lost 8 bases, the J end lost 3 bases, and 11 bases lay between the germline ends. The CDR3 runs 12 residues. Germline V gene data show CDR1 as SGHVS and CDR2 as FQNEAQ. CDR3 sequence: CASEGRGYEQYF. The CDR3 bases are TGTGCCAGCGAAGGAAGGGGCTACGAGCAGTACTTC.